These 8 T cell receptor beta chains were all obtained from the same sample, sequenced in a study of T cells in Graves' hyperthyroidism and ophthalmopathy. Amplification of TCR beta CDR3 regions used RNA as the template. In the first-round RT-PCR of the TCR CDR3, the HTBI primer set was used. TCRdb ran MiXCR on the multiplex PCR reads and lists one entry per CDR3 protein. The sample consists of some 490,000 distinct CDR3 sequences, roughly a sixth of them appearing once. The sequencing input was blood. The receptor set was obtained from a woman between 25 and 40 years old with Graves' ophthalmopathy.

This clonotype was picked up many times. The chain uses TRBV7-2 and TRBJ2-1, with TRBD2 as a possible D gene (6 bases). The CDR3 sequence is 16 residues long. Germline values: CDR1 SGHTA, CDR2 FQGNSA. Trimming removed 1 base at V and 4 bases at J, with 14 bases between. In nucleotides, the CDR3 is TGTGCCAGCAGCTTAGTTTGGCGGGGCGATTACAATGAGCAGTTCTTC. Protein product: CASSLVWRGDYNEQFF.

This clonotype was observed at least ten times. J is TRBJ2-5 and V is TRBV5-1, with 9 bases matching TRBD1. V trimming: 0 bases; J trimming: 5 bases; junction bases outside the gene matches: 2. CDR1 is SGHRS, CDR2 YFSETQ, per germline. The CDR3 length is 14 residues. CDR3 in DNA: TGCGCCAGCAGCTTGGGACAGGGGGATGAGACCCAGTACTTC. Translation: CASSLGQGDETQYF.

This chain joins TRBV9 and TRBJ1-3, with D tentatively TRBD1 (5 bases). Trimming cost V 5 bases and J 2 bases, with 8 bases left between them. From germline, CDR1 is SGDLS and CDR2 YYNGEE. CDR3 length: 13 amino acids. The CDR3 here is CASRRGTGNTIYF. The CDR3 DNA sequence: TGTGCCAGCAGGAGGGGTACTGGAAACACCATATATTTT.

This clonotype was seen repeatedly, ten times or more. The gene calls are TRBV6-2 or TRBV6-3 and TRBJ2-5; TRBD1 matches 10 bases. The CDR3 covers 16 residues. Germline V gives CDR1 MNHEY, CDR2 SVGEGT. The V segment lost 8 bases and the J segment 5 bases; nucleotides outside the gene matches: 14. In nucleotides, the CDR3 is TGTGCCAGCGGAGCGATCGGGACAGGGGTACCGGAGACCCAGTACTTC. Residues: CASGAIGTGVPETQYF.

This clonotype was counted many times. The genes are TRBV4-1 and TRBJ2-1; 10 bases match TRBD2. V dropped 5 bases and J dropped 4; count of bases not matched to a gene: 5. Per germline, CDR1 MGHRA and CDR2 YSYEKL. This CDR3 is built from 15 residues. This CDR3 reads CASSVTSGSYNEQFF. The CDR3 DNA is TGCGCCAGCAGCGTGACTAGCGGGTCTTACAATGAGCAGTTCTTC.

This clonotype was seen repeatedly, ten times or more. V usage is TRBV7-9 and J usage is TRBJ2-7, with D perhaps given as TRBD1 or TRBD2 (6 bases each). This CDR3 contains 14 residues. Germline loops: CDR1 SEHNR, CDR2 FQNEAQ (reference sequence). The germline V and J ends were trimmed by 2 bases and 5 bases, with 13 bases remaining between them. The CDR3 reads CASSLKQGGNEQYF. In DNA, the CDR3 is TGTGCCAGCAGCTTAAAACAGGGCGGGAACGAGCAGTACTTC. The complete variable domain, with remaining parts taken from reference TRBV7-9 and TRBJ2-7, reads DTGVSQNPRHKITKRGQNVTFRCDPISEHNRLYWYRQTLGQGPEFLTYFQNEAQLEKSRLLSDRFSAERPKGSFSTLEIQRTEQGDSAMYLCASSLKQGGNEQYFGPGTRLTVT.

Only a few counts were recorded for this clonotype. The chain is built from TRBV29-1 and TRBJ2-2; D remains ambiguous. The CDR3 sequence is 15 residues long. V lost 3 bases to trimming and J lost 2 bases, with 13 bases between them. Germline-derived CDR1 and CDR2 are SQVTM and ANQGSEA. The CDR3 coding sequence is TGCAGCGTTGAGCCTGGTGGATCCAACACCGGGGAGCTGTTTTTT. It encodes CSVEPGGSNTGELFF.

This clonotype was counted ten times or more. The chain uses TRBV7-9 and TRBJ2-7, with 12 nucleotides matching TRBD2. The CDR3 length is 16 residues. Germline V gives CDR1 SEHNR, CDR2 FQNEAQ (reference sequence). The trim removed 6 bases at V and 1 base at J, leaving 7 bases unmatched. CDR3 sequence: CASSDLGLAGSYEQYF. Written as DNA, the CDR3 is TGTGCCAGCAGTGACCTCGGACTAGCGGGGTCCTACGAGCAGTACTTC.